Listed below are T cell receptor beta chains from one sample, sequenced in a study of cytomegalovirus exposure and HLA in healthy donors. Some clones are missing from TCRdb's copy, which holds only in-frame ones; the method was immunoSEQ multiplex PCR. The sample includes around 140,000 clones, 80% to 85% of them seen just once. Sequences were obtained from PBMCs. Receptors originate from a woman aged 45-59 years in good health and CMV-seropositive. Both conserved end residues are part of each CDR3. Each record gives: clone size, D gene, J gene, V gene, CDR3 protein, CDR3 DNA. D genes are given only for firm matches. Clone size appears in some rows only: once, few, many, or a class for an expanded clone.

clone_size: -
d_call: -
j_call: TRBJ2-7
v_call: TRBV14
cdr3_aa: CASSQFRGSYEQYF
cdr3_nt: TGTGCCAGCAGCCAATTCAGAGGCTCCTACGAGCAGTACTTC

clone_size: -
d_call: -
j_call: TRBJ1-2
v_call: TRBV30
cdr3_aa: CAWSVHRTGENYF
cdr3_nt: TGTGCCTGGAGTGTACATAGGACGGGGGAAAACTACTTC

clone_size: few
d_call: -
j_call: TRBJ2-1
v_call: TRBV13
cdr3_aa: CASSLRAGAYNEQFF
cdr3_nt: TGTGCCAGCAGCTTAAGGGCGGGTGCCTACAATGAGCAGTTCTTC

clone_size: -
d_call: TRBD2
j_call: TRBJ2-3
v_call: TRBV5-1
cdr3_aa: CASSLAWRESNTQYF
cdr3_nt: TGCGCCAGCAGCTTGGCTTGGCGGGAGAGCAATACGCAGTATTTT

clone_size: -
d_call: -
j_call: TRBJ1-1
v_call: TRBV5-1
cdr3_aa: CASSYQGSDTEAFF
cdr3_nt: TGCGCCAGCAGCTACCAGGGGTCGGACACTGAAGCTTTCTTT

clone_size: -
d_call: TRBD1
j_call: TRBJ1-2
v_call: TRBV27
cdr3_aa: CASSLKQGNYGYTF
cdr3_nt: TGTGCCAGCAGTCTGAAACAGGGGAACTATGGCTACACCTTC

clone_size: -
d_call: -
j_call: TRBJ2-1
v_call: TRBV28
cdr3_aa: CASRRDIGLGQFF
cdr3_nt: TGTGCCAGCAGGAGGGACATAGGATTGGGGCAGTTCTTC

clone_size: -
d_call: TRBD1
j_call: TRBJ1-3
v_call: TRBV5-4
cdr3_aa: CASSLDRGFGNTIYF
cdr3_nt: TGTGCCAGCAGCCTGGACAGGGGCTTTGGAAACACCATATATTTT

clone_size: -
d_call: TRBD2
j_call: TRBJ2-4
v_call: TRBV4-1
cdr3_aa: CASSQGSSGVKDVKNIQYF
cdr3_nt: TGCGCCAGCAGCCAAGGGTCTAGCGGGGTCAAAGATGTCAAAAACATTCAGTACTTC

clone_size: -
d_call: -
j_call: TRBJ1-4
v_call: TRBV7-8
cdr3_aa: CASSLGQLNEKLFF
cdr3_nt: TGTGCCAGCAGCTTAGGACAGCTTAATGAAAAACTGTTTTTT

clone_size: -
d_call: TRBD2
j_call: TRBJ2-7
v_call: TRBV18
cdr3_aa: CASSSGLAGEQYF
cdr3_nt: TGTGCCAGCTCATCGGGACTAGCGGGAGAGCAGTACTTC

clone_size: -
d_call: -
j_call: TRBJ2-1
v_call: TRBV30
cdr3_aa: CASAGLQFF
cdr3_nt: TGTGCCTCAGCTGGGCTACAGTTCTTC

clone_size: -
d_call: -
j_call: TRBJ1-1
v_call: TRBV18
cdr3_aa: CASSPPNSATMNTEAFF
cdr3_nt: TGTGCCAGCTCACCACCGAACAGTGCGACGATGAACACTGAAGCTTTCTTT

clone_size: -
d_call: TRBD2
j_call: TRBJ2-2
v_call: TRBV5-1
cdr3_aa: CASTGLEVTGELFF
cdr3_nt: TGCGCCAGCACCGGACTAGAGGTGACCGGGGAGCTGTTTTTT

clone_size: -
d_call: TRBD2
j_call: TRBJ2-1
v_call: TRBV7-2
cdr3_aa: CASSPRVLSGDYNEQFF
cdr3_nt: TGTGCCAGCAGCCCTCGTGTACTTAGCGGGGACTACAATGAGCAGTTCTTC

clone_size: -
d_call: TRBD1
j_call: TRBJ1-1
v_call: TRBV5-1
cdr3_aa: CASSLGDRGHETEAFF
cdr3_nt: TGCGCCAGCAGCTTGGGGGACAGGGGGCATGAAACTGAAGCTTTCTTT

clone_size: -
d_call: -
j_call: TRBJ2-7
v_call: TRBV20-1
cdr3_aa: CSARDWAEQYF
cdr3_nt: TGCAGTGCTAGAGACTGGGCCGAGCAGTACTTC

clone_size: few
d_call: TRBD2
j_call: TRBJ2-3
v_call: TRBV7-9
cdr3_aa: CASSRLAGVADTQYF
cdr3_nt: TGTGCCAGCAGCCGACTAGCGGGAGTGGCAGATACGCAGTATTTT

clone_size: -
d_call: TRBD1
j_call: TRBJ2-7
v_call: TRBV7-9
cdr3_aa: CASSSGQGRYEQYF
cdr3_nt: TGTGCCAGCAGCTCAGGACAGGGACGCTACGAGCAGTACTTC

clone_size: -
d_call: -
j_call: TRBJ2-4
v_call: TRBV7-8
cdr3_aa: CASSQEGEGAKNIQYF
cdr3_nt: TGTGCCAGCAGCCAGGAGGGGGAGGGGGCCAAAAACATTCAGTACTTC

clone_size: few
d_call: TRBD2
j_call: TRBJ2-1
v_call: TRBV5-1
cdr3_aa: CASRVLSGGIDNEQFF
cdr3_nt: TGCGCCAGCAGGGTGTTGTCGGGGGGAATCGACAATGAGCAGTTCTTC

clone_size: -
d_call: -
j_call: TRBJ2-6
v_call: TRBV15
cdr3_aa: CATSRQVLVSGANVLTF
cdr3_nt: TGTGCCACCAGCAGACAGGTTTTAGTCTCTGGGGCCAACGTCCTGACTTTC

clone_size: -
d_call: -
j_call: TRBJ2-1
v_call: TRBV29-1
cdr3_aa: CSVVGLPSSYNEQFF
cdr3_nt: TGCAGCGTCGTCGGACTGCCGAGCTCCTACAATGAGCAGTTCTTC

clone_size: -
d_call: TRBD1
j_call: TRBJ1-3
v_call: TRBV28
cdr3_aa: CASFTGTGGNTIYF
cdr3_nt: TGTGCCAGCTTTACCGGGACAGGAGGAAACACCATATATTTT

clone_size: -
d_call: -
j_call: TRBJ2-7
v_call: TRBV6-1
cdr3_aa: CASSEEQDYEQYF
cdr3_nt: TGTGCCAGCAGTGAAGAACAGGATTACGAGCAGTACTTC

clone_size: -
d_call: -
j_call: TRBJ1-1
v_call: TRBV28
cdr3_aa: CASSLGGEAFF
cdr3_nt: TGTGCCAGCAGTTTGGGAGGTGAAGCTTTCTTT

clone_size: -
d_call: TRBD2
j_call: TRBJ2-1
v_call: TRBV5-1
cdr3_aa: CASSGLGAGGNNEQFF
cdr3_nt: TGCGCCAGCAGCGGACTGGGAGCGGGGGGGAACAATGAGCAGTTCTTC

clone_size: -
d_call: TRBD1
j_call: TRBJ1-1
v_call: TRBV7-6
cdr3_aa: CASSLGTGHTEAFF
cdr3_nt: TGTGCCAGCAGCTTAGGGACAGGGCACACTGAAGCTTTCTTT

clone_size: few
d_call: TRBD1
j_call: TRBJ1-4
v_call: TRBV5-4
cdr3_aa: CASSLEGTGAEKLFF
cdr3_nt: TGTGCCAGCAGCTTAGAAGGGACAGGGGCTGAAAAACTGTTTTTT

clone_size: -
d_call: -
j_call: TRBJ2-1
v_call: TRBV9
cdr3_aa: CASSLWGEISYNEQFF
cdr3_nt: TGTGCCAGCAGCTTGTGGGGGGAAATTTCCTACAATGAGCAGTTCTTC

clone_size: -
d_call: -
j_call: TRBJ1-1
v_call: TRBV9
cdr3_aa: CASSSSGLTEAFF
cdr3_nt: TGTGCCAGCAGCTCCTCGGGGTTGACTGAAGCTTTCTTT

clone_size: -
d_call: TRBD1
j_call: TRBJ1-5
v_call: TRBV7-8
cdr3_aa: CASSYTGGPNQPQHF
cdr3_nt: TGTGCCAGCAGCTACACAGGGGGCCCCAATCAGCCCCAGCATTTT

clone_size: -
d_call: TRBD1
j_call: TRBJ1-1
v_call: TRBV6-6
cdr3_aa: CASTRGTGGFNTEAFF
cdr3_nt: TGTGCCAGCACCAGAGGGACAGGGGGCTTCAACACTGAAGCTTTCTTT

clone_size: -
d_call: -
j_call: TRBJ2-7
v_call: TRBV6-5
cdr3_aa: CASSTRLGDKYF
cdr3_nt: TGTGCCAGCAGTACCCGACTGGGAGACAAATACTTC

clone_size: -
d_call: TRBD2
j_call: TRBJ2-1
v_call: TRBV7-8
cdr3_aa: CASSPVRGGRYNEQFF
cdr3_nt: TGTGCCAGCAGCCCCGTGCGGGGGGGCCGCTACAATGAGCAGTTCTTC

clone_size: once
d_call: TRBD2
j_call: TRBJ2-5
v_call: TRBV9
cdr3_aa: CASSLGLARETQYF
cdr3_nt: TGTGCCAGCAGCCTGGGACTAGCGCGGGAGACCCAGTACTTC

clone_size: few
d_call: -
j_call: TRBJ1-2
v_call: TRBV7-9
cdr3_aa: CASSSNLREVGYGYTF
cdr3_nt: TGTGCCAGCAGCTCCAATCTCAGGGAAGTCGGCTATGGCTACACCTTC

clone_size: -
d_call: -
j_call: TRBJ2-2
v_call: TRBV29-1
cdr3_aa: CSVVGQRTGELFF
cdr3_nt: TGCAGCGTTGTAGGCCAGCGGACCGGGGAGCTGTTTTTT

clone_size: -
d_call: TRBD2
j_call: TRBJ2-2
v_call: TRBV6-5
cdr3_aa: CASRTGGVPTGELFF
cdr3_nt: TGTGCCAGCAGAACCGGGGGGGTTCCGACCGGGGAGCTGTTTTTT

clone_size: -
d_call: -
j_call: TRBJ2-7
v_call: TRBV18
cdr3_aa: CASSPIGGSSSNEQYF
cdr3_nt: TGTGCCAGCTCACCTATCGGGGGATCGTCTAGCAACGAGCAGTACTTC

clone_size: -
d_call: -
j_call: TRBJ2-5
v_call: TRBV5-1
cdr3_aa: CASSFRVQETQYF
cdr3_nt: TGCGCCAGCAGCTTCCGGGTCCAAGAGACCCAGTACTTC

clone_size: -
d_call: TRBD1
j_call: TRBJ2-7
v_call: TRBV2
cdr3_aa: CASSRPGQGYEQYF
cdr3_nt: TGTGCCAGCAGTAGGCCGGGACAGGGCTACGAGCAGTACTTC

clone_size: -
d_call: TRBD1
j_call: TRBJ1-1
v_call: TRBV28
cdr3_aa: CASSARGRGLRTEAFF
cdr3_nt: TGTGCCAGCAGCGCCAGGGGGCGCGGATTGAGAACTGAAGCTTTCTTT

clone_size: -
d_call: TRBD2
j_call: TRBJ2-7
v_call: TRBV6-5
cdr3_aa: CASRSASGYEQYF
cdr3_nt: TGTGCCAGCCGCTCGGCTAGCGGGTACGAGCAGTACTTC

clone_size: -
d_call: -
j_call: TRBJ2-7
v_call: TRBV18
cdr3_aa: CASSPPANYEQYF
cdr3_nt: TGTGCCAGCTCACCACCGGCCAACTACGAGCAGTACTTC

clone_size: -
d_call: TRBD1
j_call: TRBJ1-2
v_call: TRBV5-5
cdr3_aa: CASSSGQYGYTF
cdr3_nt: TGTGCCAGCAGCTCGGGACAGTATGGCTACACCTTC

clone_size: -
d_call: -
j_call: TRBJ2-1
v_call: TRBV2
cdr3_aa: CASSEVVHGEQFF
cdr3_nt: TGTGCCAGCAGTGAGGTAGTTCACGGTGAGCAGTTCTTC

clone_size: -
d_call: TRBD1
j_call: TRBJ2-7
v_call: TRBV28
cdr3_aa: CASSSQGAESYEQYF
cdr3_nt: TGTGCCAGCAGTTCACAGGGGGCGGAATCCTACGAGCAGTACTTC

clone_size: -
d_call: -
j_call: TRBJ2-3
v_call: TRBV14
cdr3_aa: CASSHTGSDTQYF
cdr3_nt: TGTGCCAGCAGCCACACAGGGAGCGATACGCAGTATTTT

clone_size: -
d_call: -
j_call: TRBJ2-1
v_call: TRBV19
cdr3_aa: CASSISGSSYNEQFF
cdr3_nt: TGTGCCAGTAGTATCAGCGGAAGCTCCTACAATGAGCAGTTCTTC

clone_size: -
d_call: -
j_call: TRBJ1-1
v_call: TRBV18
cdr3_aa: CASSPSSGRIGTEAFF
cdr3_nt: TGTGCCAGCTCACCTTCATCCGGGAGGATCGGCACTGAAGCTTTCTTT

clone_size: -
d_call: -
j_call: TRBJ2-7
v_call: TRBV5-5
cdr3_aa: CASSWSARLSYEQYF
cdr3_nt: TGTGCCAGCAGCTGGTCCGCCAGACTATCCTACGAGCAGTACTTC

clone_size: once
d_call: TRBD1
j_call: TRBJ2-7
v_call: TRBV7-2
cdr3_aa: CASSLGTGLYEQYF
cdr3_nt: TGTGCCAGCAGCTTAGGGACAGGACTCTACGAGCAGTACTTC

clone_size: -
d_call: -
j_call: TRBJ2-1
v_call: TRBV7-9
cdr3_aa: CASSLERYNEQFF
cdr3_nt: TGTGCCAGCAGCTTAGAGAGGTACAATGAGCAGTTCTTC

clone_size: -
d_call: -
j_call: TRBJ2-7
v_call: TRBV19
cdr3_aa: CASSPGGYEQYF
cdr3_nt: TGTGCCAGTAGTCCTGGCGGCTACGAGCAGTACTTC

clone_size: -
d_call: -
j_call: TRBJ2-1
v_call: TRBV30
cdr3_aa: CAWSALAGSYNEQFF
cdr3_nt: TGTGCCTGGAGTGCCCTCGCCGGCTCCTACAATGAGCAGTTCTTC

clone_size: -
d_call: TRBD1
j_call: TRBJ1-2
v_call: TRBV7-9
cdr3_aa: CASSAGQGMNYGYTF
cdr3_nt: TGTGCCAGCAGCGCAGGACAGGGGATGAACTATGGCTACACCTTC